Below, 9 T cell receptor beta chains from the same sample are listed, as sequenced in a study of cytomegalovirus exposure and HLA in healthy donors. It was with 60 Vbeta and 13 Jbeta primers that the PCR ran. TCRdb keeps only in-frame clones here, not all; method: immunoSEQ multiplex PCR. Of 150,000 to 200,000 clones listed, about 80% are singletons. Sequenced material: PBMCs. These receptors originate from a woman aged 18-29 years in good health and CMV-seropositive.

This chain joins TRBV11-1 and TRBJ1-1; D is perhaps TRBD1 (5 bases). CDR3 length: 17 amino acids. Germline V lookup: CDR1 SGHAT, CDR2 FQDESV (reference sequence). V lost 7 bases and J 5 bases, leaving 26 bases between the germline ends. CDR3 amino acids: CASTQKGIEELSTEAFF. As DNA, the CDR3 is TGTGCCAGCACCCAAAAGGGGATCGAGGAGTTGTCGACTGAAGCTTTCTTT.

This chain joins TRBV19 and TRBJ1-5; D gene ambiguous. V lost 5 bases, J lost 4 bases, and 6 bases lay in between. Looked up from germline, CDR1 is LNHDA and CDR2 is SQIVND (reference sequence). CDR3 size: 12 residues. The CDR3 DNA sequence: TGTGCCAGTAGTGCGGGGAATCAGCCCCAGCATTTT. It yields the protein CASSAGNQPQHF.

This clone was counted between two and nine times. The gene calls are TRBV6-5 and TRBJ1-2; no clear D. Germline CDR1 MNHEY, CDR2 SVGAGI. V was clipped by 6 bases and J by 4 bases, with 12 bases between them. The length of the CDR3 is 13 residues. The CDR3 bases are TGTGCCAGCAGCTTTAAAGACATCTATGGCTACACCTTC. Its protein product is CASSFKDIYGYTF.

The chain joins TRBV2 to TRBJ2-3; possible D gene TRBD1, 5 bases. The germline V gene has CDR1 SNHLY and CDR2 FYNNEI. CDR3 length equals 15 residues. V was shortened by 4 bases and J by 2 bases, with 13 bases between the two germline ends. CDR3 DNA: TGTGCCAGCAGTGCCATGTCAGGGAACACAGATACGCAGTATTTT. Translated: CASSAMSGNTDTQYF.

The genes are TRBV5-1 and TRBJ1-1; D call uncertain. The CDR3 has 12 residues. Trimming pared 7 bases from V and 3 bases from J, leaving 10 bases between. Germline V gives CDR1 SGHRS, CDR2 YFSETQ. CDR3 DNA sequence: TGCGCCAGCCGCGTCGGTGACACTGAAGCTTTCTTT. Amino acid sequence: CASRVGDTEAFF.

The chain has TRBV5-4 and TRBJ2-2, with TRBD2 as a possible D gene (5 bases). The CDR3 totals 17 residues. V lost 4 bases to trimming and J lost 3 bases, with 19 bases between them. CDR1 is SGHNT, CDR2 YYREEE, per germline (reference sequence). CDR3 residues: CASSPRITSRDTGELFF. The CDR3 DNA reads as TGTGCCAGCAGCCCGCGGATTACCTCGCGGGACACCGGGGAGCTGTTTTTT.

This rearrangement joins TRBV5-5 to TRBJ1-5; D possibly corresponds to TRBD1 (5 bases). CDR1 and CDR2 (germline): SGHKS, YYEKEE (reference sequence). V was shortened by 5 bases and J by 0 bases, with 9 bases between the two germline ends. The CDR3 runs 14 residues. The chain's CDR3 is CASRGQHSNQPQHF. The CDR3 bases are TGTGCCAGCAGGGGGCAACATAGCAATCAGCCCCAGCATTTT.

The chain has TRBV29-1 and TRBJ2-4, with TRBD1 as a possible D gene (6 bases). Germline V gives CDR1 SQVTM, CDR2 ANQGSEA. This CDR3 spans 14 amino acids. V dropped 7 bases and J dropped 6 bases, with 19 bases sitting between them. CDR3 in amino acids: CSAGELGVGNIQYF. The DNA for the CDR3 is TGCAGCGCAGGGGAGTTGGGGGTGGGAAACATTCAGTACTTC.

V gene TRBV27 combines with J gene TRBJ2-1, with TRBD1 as a possible D gene (6 bases). Germline CDR1 is MNHEY and CDR2 is SMNVEV (reference sequence). With 3 bases removed from V and 6 bases from J, the gap between germline ends came to 15 bases. This CDR3 is built from 15 residues. This CDR3 reads CASSFFGTQTNEQFF. CDR3 DNA sequence: TGTGCCAGCAGTTTCTTCGGGACACAAACCAATGAGCAGTTCTTC.